Sequencing of this TCR beta chain was carried out in a study of cytomegalovirus exposure and HLA in healthy donors. As concerns this clone: Its specificity is unknown.

Findings and limits, study-wide: There were a few CMV-associated chains whose specificity for CMV antigens was confirmed in vitro. Several V segments, TRBV6-2 and TRBV6-3 among them, could not be told apart and were dropped. One variant, a missense change in DCLRE1C, was linked in a later analysis to TCR beta V- and J-gene trimming.

Trimming cost V 4 bases and J 5 bases, with 24 bases left between them. Per germline, CDR1 SGDLS and CDR2 YYNGEE. The length of the CDR3 is 17 residues. Both 60 Vbeta primers and 13 Jbeta primers went into the PCR. Profiled with immunoSEQ multiplex PCR; TCRdb holds only in-frame clones, not every one. The table lists fewer than 250,000 clones, 65% to 90% of them singletons. Sequencing input: PBMCs. The clonotype comes from a girl between 5 and 17 years old in good health and CMV-seronegative. The rearrangement uses TRBV9 and TRBJ1-2; D is perhaps TRBD1 (6 bases). The CDR3 is CASSLPIPGHRRYGYTF. The CDR3 DNA reads as TGTGCCAGCAGCTTACCCATCCCGGGACACCGGAGATATGGCTACACCTTC.